This TCR beta chain was identified during a study of cytomegalovirus exposure and HLA in healthy donors. Study conclusions and caveats: The study put 150 to 200 TCR beta chains on its list as cytomegalovirus-associated.

This CDR3 contains 13 residues. V was cut by 3 bases and J by 7 bases, with 10 bases left in between. CDR1 LNHDA and CDR2 SQIVND come from the germline V gene (reference sequence). Comments on this clone: Antigen unknown.

Profiling relied on immunoSEQ multiplex PCR, and the TCRdb table lists in-frame clones only, not all of them. Of around 150,000 clones listed, roughly 95% are singletons. The sequence derives from a woman aged 18-29 years in good health and CMV-seronegative. The chain employs TRBV19 and TRBJ1-5; TRBD1 is a possible D gene (6 bases). Material for sequencing was PBMCs. CDR3 bases: TGTGCCAGTAGTATGGGAACAGGGCAGCCCCAGCATTTT. Translation: CASSMGTGQPQHF.